The 3 T cell receptor beta chains in this list originate from one sample, sequenced in a study of TIL therapy for anti-PD-1-resistant metastatic lung cancer. Sequencing used immunoSEQ v3. Libraries were prepared by immunoSEQ multiplex PCR; TCRdb keeps only in-frame clonotypes and omits some of them. In the table there are roughly 58,000 clones, roughly 77% of which are singletons. Time point given: pre-treatment sample, taken before nivolumab and TIL therapy. The sequenced sample was blood, obtained at baseline. The source of these receptors is a person aged 25 to 80 with non-small cell lung cancer.

This sequence joins TRBV19 and TRBJ2-1, with D perhaps given as TRBD1 or TRBD2 (5 bases each). Deletions cut 3 bases from V and 1 base from J, with 16 bases between. The CDR3 extends over 17 amino acids. CDR1 and CDR2 (germline): LNHDA, SQIVND (reference sequence). The CDR3 reads CASSMFFQGASYNEQFF. The DNA for the CDR3 is TGTGCCAGTAGTATGTTTTTTCAGGGAGCGTCCTACAATGAGCAGTTCTTC.

The chain combines TRBV7-2 with TRBJ1-6, with D possibly being TRBD1 (6 bases). The CDR3 has 13 amino acids. V was shortened by 10 bases and J by 14 bases, with 21 bases between the two germline ends. Per the germline V gene, CDR1 is SGHTA and CDR2 is FQGNSA. The CDR3 loop is CATSETGKWSLHF. The CDR3 DNA follows: TGTGCCACCTCCGAAACAGGGAAATGGTCCCTCCACTTT.

The chain combines TRBV28 with TRBJ1-6; D unresolved. The CDR3 has 15 residues. The germline CDR1 and CDR2 sequences are MDHEN and SYDVKM. Trimming removed 6 bases from V and 6 bases from J, with 15 bases in between. DNA of the CDR3: TGTGCCAGCAGCGTACCCACCACGGGTAATTCACCCCTCCACTTT. It translates to CASSVPTTGNSPLHF.